Each of the 18 T cell receptor beta chains below was sequenced from the same sample in a study of beta chain features in type 1 diabetes (dated by TCRdb to between 2017 and 2018). What the authors observed across the whole study: A moderate but significant shortening of TCRB CDR3 length was observed in type 1 diabetes patients in all four CD4+ subsets.

Their specific antigens are unknown. Receptors were amplified or captured by the immunoSEQ multiplex PCR assay. The High Capacity cDNA Reverse Transcription Kit was used to reverse transcribe all of the isolated RNA, meaning that expressed TCRB transcripts were what got sequenced. The table was pulled from immuneACCESS by TCRdb, which kept in-frame rearrangements only. Such tables lose some clones; where checked, under half of the loss comes from unresolved V genes, and the rest has no known cause. Within this sample are around 280,000 clones, with roughly 15% of them counted one time only. The ten largest account for roughly 0.015% of the sample. The sample taken for sequencing was naive CD4+ T cells from blood. The intended sense of this specimen's cell subset or site label: true naive CD4+ T cells. The receptor set was obtained from a man aged 18 to 35 with type 1 diabetes.

This clone was seen a handful of times. J is TRBJ1-1 and V is TRBV30; no clear D gene. Looked up from germline, CDR1 is GTSNPN and CDR2 is SVGIG (reference sequence). V was trimmed by 0 bases and J by 1 base, leaving 6 bases between them. CDR3 length: 13 amino acids. The CDR3 reads CAWSVAENTEAFF. The CDR3 region has the DNA TGTGCCTGGAGTGTGGCGGAGAACACTGAAGCTTTCTTT.

This clone was detected a few times. The V call is TRBV27, the J call TRBJ2-5; 9 nucleotides agree with TRBD2. Germline V gives CDR1 MNHEY, CDR2 SMNVEV (reference sequence). This CDR3 region has 15 residues. V was pared by 2 bases and J by 0 bases, with 1 base of the junction left unmatched. CDR3 coding DNA: TGTGCCAGCAGTTTACTAGCGGGGTACCAAGAGACCCAGTACTTC. This codes for CASSLLAGYQETQYF.

The CDR3 loop is CASSVTGDYGYTF. The CDR3 DNA follows: TGTGCCAGCAGCGTAACCGGGGACTATGGCTACACCTTC. The rearrangement links TRBV9 to TRBJ1-2; D not resolved. The CDR3 contains 13 residues. The germline V and J ends were trimmed by 1 base and 3 bases, with 7 bases remaining between them. The germline CDR1 and CDR2 sequences are SGDLS and YYNGEE.

The chain is built from TRBV6-6 and TRBJ2-3, with D uncertain. CDR3 length equals 12 residues. Trimming stripped 5 bases from V and 0 bases from J, with 3 bases between. The germline V gene has CDR1 MNHNY and CDR2 SVGAGI (reference sequence). The CDR3 region is CASSPSTDTQYF. CDR3 nucleotide sequence: TGTGCCAGCAGTCCTAGCACAGATACGCAGTATTTT.

The chain combines TRBV25-1 with TRBJ1-2, with D perhaps TRBD1 (6 bases). CDR1 MGHDK and CDR2 SYGVNS come from the germline V gene. V was shortened by 4 bases and J by 7 bases, with 13 bases between the two germline ends. The CDR3 consists of 13 residues. This CDR3 reads CASSAAGGRGYTF. DNA of the CDR3: TGTGCCAGCAGTGCAGCGGGGGGCCGTGGCTACACCTTC.

This clone showed up just a few times. The V call is TRBV5-1, the J call TRBJ2-5; TRBD1 matches at 7 bases. CDR1 is SGHRS, CDR2 YFSETQ, per germline. CDR3 length: 15 residues. Unmatched junction bases numbered 11, after V lost 4 bases and J lost 5 bases. CDR3 sequence (DNA): TGCGCCAGCAGCCCACCAACAGGGGCAGAGGAGACCCAGTACTTC. It specifies CASSPPTGAEETQYF.

This chain uses TRBV18 with TRBJ2-5, with 7 bases lining up with TRBD1. Germline V gene sequence: CDR1 KGHSH, CDR2 LQKENI. J was trimmed by 2 bases and V by 5 bases; bases with no gene match: 8. This CDR3 region has 15 residues. The CDR3 sequence is CASSRNLQGQETQYF. CDR3 DNA: TGTGCCAGCTCAAGAAATCTACAGGGGCAAGAGACCCAGTACTTC.

The genes are TRBV19 and TRBJ2-1; perhaps TRBD2 as D (5 bases). CDR3 length: 16 residues. Between the trimmed V and J ends, which lost 6 bases and 2 bases, there was a span of 17 bases. CDR1 LNHDA and CDR2 SQIVND come from the germline V gene (reference sequence). The CDR3 is CASRPSQLAPYNEQFF. In DNA form, the CDR3 reads TGTGCCAGTAGGCCCAGTCAGCTAGCACCCTACAATGAGCAGTTCTTC.

This clone was detected only a few times. The V gene is TRBV5-4, the J gene TRBJ2-1; TRBD1 matches at 11 bases. V lost 2 bases, J lost 9 bases, and 13 bases stayed unmatched. The germline CDR1 and CDR2 sequences are SGHNT and YYREEE (reference sequence). The CDR3 has 17 residues. The CDR3 DNA follows: TGTGCCAGCAGCTTAGAACCGGGACAGGGGGTACAGAGTGAGCAGTTCTTC. Amino acid sequence: CASSLEPGQGVQSEQFF.

The rearrangement links TRBV6-5 to TRBJ2-5; 7 bases line up with TRBD1. V was clipped by 9 bases and J by 1 base; unmatched bases: 2. CDR1 MNHEY and CDR2 SVGAGI come from the germline V gene. The CDR3 is 12 residues long. The CDR3, as DNA: TGTGCCAGTCGGGACAGCCAAGAGACCCAGTACTTC. Encoded protein: CASRDSQETQYF.

V gene TRBV5-1 combines with J gene TRBJ2-1; 10 nucleotides agree with TRBD1. Germline loops: CDR1 SGHRS, CDR2 YFSETQ. V lost 4 bases to trimming and J lost 8 bases; unmatched junction nucleotides: 12. This CDR3 has 16 amino acids. This CDR3 reads CASSRWGQGSGDEQFF. The CDR3 bases are TGCGCCAGCAGCCGATGGGGACAGGGGAGTGGGGATGAGCAGTTCTTC.

This chain joins TRBV5-1 and TRBJ2-1; 7 nucleotides match TRBD1. V shed 0 bases, J shed 8 bases, and the junction held 5 bases outside the gene matches. There are 14 residues in the CDR3. Germline V lookup: CDR1 SGHRS, CDR2 YFSETQ. CDR3 sequence reads: CASSLALGGHEQFF. The CDR3 DNA follows: TGCGCCAGCAGCTTGGCTTTAGGGGGCCATGAGCAGTTCTTC.

This clone was counted many times. The V call is TRBV23-1, the J call TRBJ1-4; D is possibly TRBD1 (5 bases). TRBV23-1 is identified as an open reading frame with a role that is uncertain. The CDR3 loop spans 11 amino acids. Trimming took 7 bases from V and 10 from J, leaving 10 bases between them. The CDR3 nucleotides are TGCGCCAGCATTCGGAGGGGAAAACTGTTTTTT. Residues: CASIRRGKLFF.

This clone was counted between two and nine times. The CDR3 loop is CASSFTGVNEQFF. Written as DNA, the CDR3 is TGTGCCAGCAGCTTTACAGGCGTCAATGAGCAGTTCTTC. The chain carries TRBV7-2 and TRBJ2-1, with D maybe TRBD1 (5 bases). This CDR3 contains 13 residues. Deletions cut 3 bases from V and 6 bases from J, with 9 bases between. CDR1 and CDR2 from the germline V gene are SGHTA and FQGNSA.

This rearrangement joins TRBV7-6 to TRBJ2-5, with D possibly being TRBD2 (6 bases). The CDR3 is 15 residues long. Deletions cut 1 base from V and 4 bases from J, with 13 bases between. Per germline, CDR1 SGHVS and CDR2 FNYEAQ. The CDR3 reads CASSLERIGGETQYF. In DNA form, the CDR3 reads TGTGCCAGCAGCTTAGAAAGGATCGGGGGAGAGACCCAGTACTTC.

This clone turned up a few times. The chain links TRBV5-4 to TRBJ2-1; 14 nucleotides match TRBD2. In germline, CDR1 is SGHNT, CDR2 YYREEE (reference sequence). The CDR3 sequence is 14 residues long. Losses at the gene ends were 4 bases for V and 15 bases for J; bases not matched to a gene: 9. CDR3 amino acids: CASSMGLAGENAFF. The CDR3 DNA sequence: TGTGCCAGCAGCATGGGACTAGCGGGAGAAAACGCGTTCTTC.

This clone was seen a handful of times. J is TRBJ1-5 and V is TRBV30; D perhaps matches TRBD1 (6 bases). Trimming shortened V by 2 bases and J by 2 bases, and 13 bases separated the two germline ends. The CDR3 has 15 amino acids. Germline V CDR1 and CDR2: GTSNPN, SVGIG (reference sequence). Here the CDR3 DNA reads TGTGCCTGGAGTCCACAGGGCTATGGCAATCAGCCCCAGCATTTT. Translated, it gives CAWSPQGYGNQPQHF.

The sample holds one count of this clone. The chain has TRBV7-8 and TRBJ1-1, with a possible D match to TRBD1 (5 bases). This CDR3 comprises 18 residues. The V end was cut by 5 bases, the J end by 0 bases, with 22 bases between. The germline V gene has CDR1 SGHVS and CDR2 FQNEAQ. CDR3 amino acids: CASSPFGGGGRMNTEAFF. CDR3 nucleotides: TGTGCCAGCAGCCCCTTTGGGGGGGGAGGGAGGATGAACACTGAAGCTTTCTTT.